This is a list of T cell receptor beta chains from one sample in a study of blood T cells in healthy people across ages. One entry per CDR3 protein results from TCRdb running MiXCR on the 5' RACE reads. The table records around 780,000 distinct CDR3 sequences, roughly 26% of them present only once. The same data also contributed to another study, on T cells of mothers and their children.

Input material: blood. These receptors came from a boy aged 5 to 17 in good health. Both conserved end residues are part of each CDR3. The D gene is left open where the match is weak. For some rows the clone size is stated as once, few or many, or as a class when expanded; others skip it.

many	-	TRBV11-2	TRBJ1-2	15	CASSLGGSPNYGYTF	TGTGCCAGCAGCTTAGGCGGCAGCCCTAACTATGGCTACACCTTC
-	-	TRBV6-6	TRBJ1-5	14	CASSYEPSSGPQHF	TGTGCCAGCAGTTACGAGCCAAGCTCAGGGCCCCAGCATTTT
-	-	TRBV14	TRBJ1-2	18	CASSQGHSMRDSTYGYTF	TGTGCCAGCAGCCAAGGGCACAGTATGAGAGATTCAACGTATGGCTACACCTTC
many	-	TRBV2	TRBJ2-3	12	CASSVLLYTQYF	TGTGCCAGCAGTGTTCTGCTTTATACGCAGTATTTT
-	-	TRBV2	TRBJ2-7	16	CASTFQGTELSYEQYF	TGTGCCAGCACCTTCCAGGGAACAGAGCTCTCCTACGAGCAGTACTTC
-	TRBD1	TRBV19	TRBJ2-1	14	CASSIIGTGNEQFF	TGCGCCAGTAGTATTATCGGGACAGGCAATGAGCAGTTCTTC
once	-	TRBV2	TRBJ1-6	16	CASNRRPSAYNSPLHF	TGTGCCAGCAACCGCCGACCAAGCGCCTATAATTCACCCCTCCACTTT
-	-	TRBV28	TRBJ1-4	14	CASSSGAADEKLFF	TGTGCCAGCAGTTCCGGGGCCGCGGATGAAAAACTGTTTTTT
once	-	TRBV3-1	TRBJ1-3	14	CASRAAAGGNTIYF	TGTGCCAGCAGGGCGGCTGCCGGAGGAAACACCATATATTTT
-	TRBD2	TRBV28	TRBJ2-5	14	CASAVSGAQETQYF	TGTGCCAGCGCGGTGAGCGGGGCCCAAGAGACCCAGTACTTC
few	TRBD1	TRBV2	TRBJ2-5	15	CASSPPGTGVETQYF	TGTGCCAGCAGTCCGCCGGGGACAGGGGTCGAGACCCAGTACTTC
-	-	TRBV9	TRBJ2-1	14	CASSVVTGNSEQFF	TGTGCCAGCAGCGTAGTTACCGGGAATAGTGAGCAGTTCTTC
-	-	TRBV28	TRBJ2-2	16	CASSPLVGTNTGELFF	TGTGCCAGCAGCCCCCTCGTCGGTACGAACACCGGGGAGCTGTTTTTT
many	TRBD1	TRBV5-1	TRBJ1-2	13	CASSPGQGDGYTF	TGCGCCAGCAGCCCTGGACAGGGGGACGGCTACACCTTC
-	TRBD2	TRBV10-2	TRBJ2-5	15	CASSEGGLAGETQYF	TGCGCCAGCAGTGAGGGGGGCCTAGCGGGGGAGACCCAGTACTTC
few	-	TRBV30	TRBJ2-4	13	CAWSITELDIQYF	TGTGCCTGGAGTATTACAGAATTGGACATTCAGTACTTC
-	TRBD1	TRBV12-3/TRBV12-4	TRBJ1-5	19	CASSSRHLLGQGSNQPQHF	TGTGCCAGCAGTTCCCGACACTTATTGGGACAGGGGTCTAATCAGCCCCAGCATTTT
few	-	TRBV20-1	TRBJ1-2	13	CSASLIQGSGYTF	TGCAGTGCTAGTCTCATCCAGGGCAGCGGCTACACCTTC
-	-	TRBV12-3/TRBV12-4	TRBJ2-4	14	CASSSTVAKNIQYF	TGTGCCAGCAGTTCGACAGTAGCCAAAAACATTCAGTACTTC
few	TRBD2	TRBV10-3	TRBJ2-7	14	CAHGRGLAENEQYF	TGTGCCCACGGGAGAGGACTAGCGGAGAACGAGCAGTACTTC
-	-	TRBV28	TRBJ2-6	15	CASRAGPSGANVLTF	TGTGCCAGCAGGGCGGGCCCCTCTGGGGCCAACGTCCTGACTTTC
few	-	TRBV9	TRBJ1-5	15	CASSVDTNSNQPQHF	TGTGCCAGCAGCGTAGACACAAATAGCAATCAGCCCCAGCATTTT
-	-	TRBV12-5	TRBJ2-4	18	CASGLVPTGLRGDYIQYF	TGTGCTAGTGGTTTGGTCCCAACAGGGCTCAGGGGGGACTACATTCAGTACTTC
-	-	TRBV5-1	TRBJ1-1	13	CASSWQVNTEAFF	TGCGCCAGCAGCTGGCAGGTGAACACTGAAGCTTTCTTT
-	TRBD1	TRBV19	TRBJ2-7	15	CASSIGGTGTYEQYF	TGTGCCAGTAGTATAGGAGGGACAGGGACCTACGAGCAGTACTTC
-	-	TRBV12-3/TRBV12-4	TRBJ1-2	15	CASSLTGVLYVGYTF	TGTGCCAGCAGTTTGACCGGGGTACTTTATGTCGGCTACACCTTC
-	-	TRBV20-1	TRBJ2-3	12	CSAQMGSQVPYF	TGCAGTGCCCAGATGGGCAGCCAGGTCCCGTATTTT
-	-	TRBV7-9	TRBJ2-3	15	CASSRGGLSTDTQYF	TGTGCCAGCAGCCGAGGGGGGCTAAGCACAGATACGCAGTATTTT
few	-	TRBV12-3/TRBV12-4	TRBJ2-5	13	CASSKPGTETQYF	TGTGCCAGCAGTAAACCAGGAACGGAGACCCAGTACTTC
-	-	TRBV29-1	TRBJ1-1	12	CSVHRRNTEAFF	TGCAGCGTACACAGGAGGAACACTGAAGCTTTCTTT
-	-	TRBV28	TRBJ2-7	14	CASSPDGVGDEQYF	TGTGCCAGCAGCCCTGATGGGGTAGGCGACGAGCAGTACTTC
-	-	TRBV12-3/TRBV12-4	TRBJ2-1	10	CASSRGEQFF	TGTGCCAGCTCTCGGGGTGAGCAGTTCTTC
-	TRBD1	TRBV7-9	TRBJ1-4	15	CASSNTGTGSEKLFF	TGTGCCAGCAGCAATACCGGGACAGGGAGTGAAAAACTGTTTTTT
few	-	TRBV7-8	TRBJ2-5	13	CASTNRVGETQYF	TGTGCCAGCACTAACAGGGTCGGGGAGACCCAGTACTTC
-	-	TRBV28	TRBJ1-1	12	CASGEWNTEAFF	TGTGCCTCGGGGGAGTGGAACACTGAAGCTTTCTTT
-	TRBD2	TRBV6-4	TRBJ2-1	15	CASSEFAGEYNEQFF	TGTGCCAGCAGTGAGTTTGCGGGAGAATACAATGAGCAGTTCTTC
few	-	TRBV15	TRBJ2-4	17	CATSDPGWEDDKNIQYF	TGTGCCACCAGCGACCCGGGTTGGGAGGATGACAAAAACATTCAGTACTTC
-	-	TRBV3-1	TRBJ2-7	15	CASSQGQGRTYEQYF	TGTGCCAGCAGCCAAGGTCAGGGGCGGACCTACGAGCAGTACTTC
-	TRBD2	TRBV7-6	TRBJ2-3	18	CASSLRGSGGTRTDTQYF	TGTGCCAGCAGCTTGAGGGGTAGCGGGGGTACCCGCACAGATACGCAGTATTTT
-	TRBD1	TRBV7-9	TRBJ2-1	14	CASSDGQGPNEQFF	TGTGCCAGCAGCGACGGACAGGGCCCCAATGAGCAGTTCTTC
few	-	TRBV20-1	TRBJ1-1	16	CSAKQGLGKGNTEAFF	TGCAGTGCTAAGCAGGGGTTGGGAAAGGGGAACACTGAAGCTTTCTTT
few	-	TRBV19	TRBJ2-1	12	CASRRGDQRQFF	TGTGCCAGTAGGAGGGGGGATCAACGGCAGTTCTTC